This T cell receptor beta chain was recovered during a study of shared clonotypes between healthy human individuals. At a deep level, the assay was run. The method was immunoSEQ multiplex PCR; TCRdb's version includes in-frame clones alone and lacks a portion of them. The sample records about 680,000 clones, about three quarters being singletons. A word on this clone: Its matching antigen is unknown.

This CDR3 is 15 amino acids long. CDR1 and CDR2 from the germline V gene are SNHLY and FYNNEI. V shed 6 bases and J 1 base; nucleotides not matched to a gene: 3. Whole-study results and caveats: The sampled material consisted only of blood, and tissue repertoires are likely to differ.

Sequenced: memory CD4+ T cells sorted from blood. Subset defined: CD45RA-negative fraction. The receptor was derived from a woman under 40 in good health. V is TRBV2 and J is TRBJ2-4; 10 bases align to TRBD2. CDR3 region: CASRGTSEAKNIQYF. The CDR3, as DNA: TGTGCCAGCAGAGGGACTAGCGAGGCCAAAAACATTCAGTACTTC.